The 7 T cell receptor beta chains below come from one sample, sequenced in a study of regulatory T cells in long-lasting Graves disease. The time point denotes: newly diagnosed GD, antithyroid drugs for less than 3 months. From RNA extracted from PBMCs, the TCR library was made. Building the TCR beta libraries relied on iRepertoire HTBI primers, and CDR3 regions underwent Arm-PCR. From the multiplex PCR reads, TCRdb called clonotypes with MiXCR, one entry per CDR3 protein. The table records hundreds of thousands of distinct CDR3 sequences, under 20% of them present only once. This sample also belongs to another study, concerning T cells in Graves' hyperthyroidism and ophthalmopathy.

The sequenced sample was peripheral blood mononuclear cells (PBMCs), obtained at new diagnosis, from a patient treated with antithyroid drugs. The receptors stem from a woman in her twenties or thirties with Graves disease.

The DNA of the CDR3 is TGTGCCAGTAGACGAGGACAGGGGAATTACGAGCAGTACTTC. Encoded protein: CASRRGQGNYEQYF. This chain links TRBV19 with TRBJ2-7; 9 bases fit TRBD1. Germline CDR1 is LNHDA and CDR2 is SQIVND (reference sequence). CDR3 length: 14 residues. The V segment lost 6 bases and the J segment 4 bases; nucleotides outside the gene matches: 7.

The rearrangement links TRBV18 to TRBJ2-7, with 10 bases identical to TRBD1. The V gene end was trimmed by 6 bases and the J gene end by 6 bases; junction bases not matched to a gene: 5. This CDR3 spans 13 amino acids. Germline loops: CDR1 KGHSH, CDR2 LQKENI. The CDR3, as DNA: TGTGCCAGCTCCCAAGGGACAGGGGCCGAGCAGTACTTC. This gives the protein CASSQGTGAEQYF.

At least ten counts were recorded for this clonotype. The chain links TRBV29-1 to TRBJ2-1; D may correspond to TRBD1 or TRBD2 (5 bases each). The germline V gene has CDR1 SQVTM and CDR2 ANQGSEA. Trimming took 6 bases from V and 8 from J, leaving 23 bases between them. The CDR3 length is 15 residues. The CDR3 here is CSVPVGTLRGDEQFF. CDR3 nucleotide sequence: TGCAGCGTCCCAGTAGGGACCCTGAGAGGGGATGAGCAGTTCTTC.

This clonotype was detected ten times or more. The chain has TRBV28 and TRBJ2-2; D uncertain. Trimming removed 3 bases at V and 0 bases at J, with 8 bases between. CDR1 is MDHEN, CDR2 SYDVKM, per germline. This CDR3 has 15 amino acids. The CDR3 here is CASSFGAANTGELFF. The CDR3 coding sequence is TGTGCCAGCAGTTTTGGCGCAGCGAACACCGGGGAGCTGTTTTTT.

The chain recombines TRBV19 with TRBJ2-1; 10 nucleotides agree with TRBD2. Germline-derived CDR1 and CDR2 are LNHDA and SQIVND (reference sequence). The CDR3 is 18 residues long. Losses at the gene ends were 3 bases for V and 5 bases for J; bases not matched to a gene: 13. The CDR3 loop is CASSITGLSGRGNNEQFF. DNA of the CDR3: TGTGCCAGTAGTATCACTGGACTAAGCGGGAGGGGCAACAATGAGCAGTTCTTC.

The chain carries TRBV28 and TRBJ2-2; 8 nucleotides match TRBD1. The CDR3 consists of 15 residues. With V trimmed by 6 bases and J by 1 base, 4 bases remained unmatched. Germline values: CDR1 MDHEN, CDR2 SYDVKM. The CDR3 reads CASRTGTGNTGELFF. CDR3 sequence (DNA): TGTGCCAGCAGAACCGGGACAGGGAACACCGGGGAGCTGTTTTTT.

This clonotype was recorded at least ten times. This chain joins TRBV20-1 and TRBJ2-1; a possible D gene is TRBD2 (6 bases). There are 14 residues in the CDR3. V lost 6 bases, J lost 2 bases, and 14 bases lay in between. Germline V CDR1 and CDR2: DFQATT, SNEGSKA (reference sequence). This CDR3 reads CSADLATPYNEQFF. The CDR3 DNA is TGCAGTGCCGATCTAGCGACGCCCTACAATGAGCAGTTCTTC.